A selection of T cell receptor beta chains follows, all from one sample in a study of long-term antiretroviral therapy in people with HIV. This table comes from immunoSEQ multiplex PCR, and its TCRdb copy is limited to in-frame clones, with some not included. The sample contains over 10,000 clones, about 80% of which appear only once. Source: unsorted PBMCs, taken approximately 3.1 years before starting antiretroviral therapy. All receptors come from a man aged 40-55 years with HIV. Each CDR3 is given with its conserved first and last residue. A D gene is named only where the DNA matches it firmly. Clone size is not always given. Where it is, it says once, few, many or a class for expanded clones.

TGTGCCAGCAGCTTGACCCACCCGACAGGGACTGAGCAGTTCTTC	CASSLTHPTGTEQFF	.	TRBD1	TRBJ2-1	TRBV5-4	15
TGTGCCAGCAGCTTAGCCTCCCGAGGGGAGACCCAGTACTTC	CASSLASRGETQYF	.	.	TRBJ2-5	TRBV7-9	14
TGTGCCAGCAGCCAGGACAGCAACGAGCAGTACTTC	CASSQDSNEQYF	.	.	TRBJ2-7	TRBV5-4	12
TGTGCCAGCAGTTACTCGGAGTTGCGGGCCTCCTACGAGCAGTACTTC	CASSYSELRASYEQYF	.	.	TRBJ2-7	TRBV6-5	16
TGTGCCAGCAGCCAGACAGGGACGCGCTACACCTTC	CASSQTGTRYTF	few	TRBD1	TRBJ1-2	TRBV5-4	12
TGTGCCAGCAGCCTGACAGATAACTATGGCTACACCTTC	CASSLTDNYGYTF	large	.	TRBJ1-2	TRBV7-2	13
TGCGCCAGCACCCCGGGACTAGCGGGAGTCTACGAGCAGTACTTC	CASTPGLAGVYEQYF	few	TRBD2	TRBJ2-7	TRBV5-1	15
TGTGCCAGCAGCCCTCTCGGCAGCGGGCACTACGAGCAGTACTTC	CASSPLGSGHYEQYF	.	.	TRBJ2-7	TRBV6-6	15
TGTGCCAGCACTATGGACGCCCATCAAGAGACCCAGTACTTC	CASTMDAHQETQYF	.	.	TRBJ2-5	TRBV5-4	14
TGTGCCAGCAGCGAGGGGGACGGACCGTCGCACGAGCAGTACTTC	CASSEGDGPSHEQYF	few	.	TRBJ2-7	TRBV9	15
TGCGCCAGCAGCCCCCTTCCCGGGCAGCAAGAGACCCAGTACTTC	CASSPLPGQQETQYF	.	.	TRBJ2-5	TRBV4-3	15
TGTGCCAGCCGACTCCAGGGAGCTGGAAACACCATATATTTT	CASRLQGAGNTIYF	.	.	TRBJ1-3	TRBV2	14
TGTGCCAGCAGAGACAGGGCACCAACCTACGAGCAGTACTTC	CASRDRAPTYEQYF	.	TRBD1	TRBJ2-7	TRBV19	14
TGTGCCAGCAGCTTAGTTTGGACTAGCGGATACAATGAGCAGTTCTTC	CASSLVWTSGYNEQFF	.	TRBD2	TRBJ2-1	TRBV7-8	16
TGCGCCAGCAGCTTGGGCCGCGAAGCTACTCTCCTCTCTGGGGCCAACGTCCTGACTTTC	CASSLGREATLLSGANVLTF	.	.	TRBJ2-6	TRBV5-1	20
TGTGCCAGCAGTTTACGCAGTCAGGACTATGGCTACACCTTC	CASSLRSQDYGYTF	.	.	TRBJ1-2	TRBV27	14
TGTGCCAGTACCTTCATGGGTAACTATGGCTACACCTTC	CASTFMGNYGYTF	.	.	TRBJ1-2	TRBV19	13
TGTGCCAGCAGCTTATACCCCGGGGACAGAAGCTCCTACAATGAGCAGTTCTTC	CASSLYPGDRSSYNEQFF	.	TRBD1	TRBJ2-1	TRBV7-2	18
TGCGCCAGCAGCCTGGACAGTACCTACGAGCAGTACTTC	CASSLDSTYEQYF	.	.	TRBJ2-7	TRBV5-1	13
TGTGCCAGCTCACCACAGACTAGCGGGATTAGCAATGAGCAGTTCTTC	CASSPQTSGISNEQFF	few	TRBD2	TRBJ2-1	TRBV18	16
TGTGCCAGCAGCTTGGGTCAGACCGCTAACTATGGCTACACCTTC	CASSLGQTANYGYTF	.	.	TRBJ1-2	TRBV5-8	15
TGTGCCAGCAGCCCGACAGGGGGCAATCAGCCCCAGCATTTT	CASSPTGGNQPQHF	.	TRBD1	TRBJ1-5	TRBV7-8	14
TGTGCCAGCAGTTTAGTTGTCAGGGCGGGTAGGACCGGGGAGCTGTTTTTT	CASSLVVRAGRTGELFF	.	.	TRBJ2-2	TRBV27	17